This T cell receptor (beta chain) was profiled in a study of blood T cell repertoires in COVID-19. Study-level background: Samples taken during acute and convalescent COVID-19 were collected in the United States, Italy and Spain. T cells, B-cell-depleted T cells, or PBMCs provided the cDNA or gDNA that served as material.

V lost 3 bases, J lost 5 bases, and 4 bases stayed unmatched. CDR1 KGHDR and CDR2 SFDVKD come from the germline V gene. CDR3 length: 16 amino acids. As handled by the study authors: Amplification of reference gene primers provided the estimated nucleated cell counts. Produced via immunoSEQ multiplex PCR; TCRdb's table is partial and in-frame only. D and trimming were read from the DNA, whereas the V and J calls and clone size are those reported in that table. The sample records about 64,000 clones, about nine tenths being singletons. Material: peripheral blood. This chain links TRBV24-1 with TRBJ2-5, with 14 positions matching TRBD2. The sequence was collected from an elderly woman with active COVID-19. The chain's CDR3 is CATSDTGLAGGETQYF. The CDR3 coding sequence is TGTGCCACCAGTGATACCGGACTAGCGGGGGGTGAGACCCAGTACTTC.